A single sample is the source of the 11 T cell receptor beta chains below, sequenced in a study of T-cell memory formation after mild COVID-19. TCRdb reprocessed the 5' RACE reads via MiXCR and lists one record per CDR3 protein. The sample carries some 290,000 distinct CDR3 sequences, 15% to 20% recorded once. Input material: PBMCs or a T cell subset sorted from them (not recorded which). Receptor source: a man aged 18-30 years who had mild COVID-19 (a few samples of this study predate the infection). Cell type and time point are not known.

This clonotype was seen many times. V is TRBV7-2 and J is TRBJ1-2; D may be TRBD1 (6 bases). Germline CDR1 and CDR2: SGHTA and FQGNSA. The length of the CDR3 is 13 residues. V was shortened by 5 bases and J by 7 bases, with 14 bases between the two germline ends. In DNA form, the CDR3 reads TGTGCCAGCAGCCCTCAGGGGAATTCTGGCTACACCTTC. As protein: CASSPQGNSGYTF.

The DNA of the CDR3 is TGTGCCAGCAGAAAAATTCCGGGACACTCCTACGAGCAGTACGTC. It is translated as CASRKIPGHSYEQYV. This chain connects TRBV5-5 to TRBJ2-7; a weak D match, TRBD1 (6 bases). The germline V gene encodes CDR1 SGHKS and CDR2 YYEKEE (reference sequence). V was pared by 5 bases and J by 0 bases, with 15 bases between. The CDR3 length is 15 residues.

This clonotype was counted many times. CDR3 region: CASSVKGSYNEQFF. As DNA, the CDR3 is TGTGCCAGCAGCGTAAAAGGTTCCTACAATGAGCAGTTCTTC. The chain is built from TRBV9 and TRBJ2-1; D call uncertain. The CDR3 is made up of 14 amino acids. V lost 1 base and J 1 base, leaving 6 bases between the germline ends. Germline V gene sequence: CDR1 SGDLS, CDR2 YYNGEE.

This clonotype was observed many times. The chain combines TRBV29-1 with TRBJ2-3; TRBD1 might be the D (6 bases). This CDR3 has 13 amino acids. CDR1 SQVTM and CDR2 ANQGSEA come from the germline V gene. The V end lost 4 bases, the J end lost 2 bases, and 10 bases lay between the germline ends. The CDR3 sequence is CSVGKGDTDTQYF. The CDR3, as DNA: TGCAGCGTTGGAAAGGGGGACACAGATACGCAGTATTTT.

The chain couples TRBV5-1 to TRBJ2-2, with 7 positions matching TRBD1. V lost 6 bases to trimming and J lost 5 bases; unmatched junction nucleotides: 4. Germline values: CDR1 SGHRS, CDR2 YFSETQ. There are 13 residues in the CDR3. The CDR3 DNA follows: TGCGCCAGCACAGGGGGATTTACCGGGGAGCTGTTTTTT. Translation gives CASTGGFTGELFF.

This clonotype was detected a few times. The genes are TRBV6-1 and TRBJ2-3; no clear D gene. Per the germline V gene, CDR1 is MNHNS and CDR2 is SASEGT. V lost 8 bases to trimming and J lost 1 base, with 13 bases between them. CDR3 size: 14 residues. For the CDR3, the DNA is TGTGCCAGCTCAGTTCACGCCCGCACAGATACGCAGTATTTT. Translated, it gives CASSVHARTDTQYF.

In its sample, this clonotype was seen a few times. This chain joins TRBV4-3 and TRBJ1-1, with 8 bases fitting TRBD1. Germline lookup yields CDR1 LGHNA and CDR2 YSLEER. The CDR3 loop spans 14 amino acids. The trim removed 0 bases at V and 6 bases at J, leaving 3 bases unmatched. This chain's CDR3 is CASSQDRGRAEAFF. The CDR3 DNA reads TGCGCCAGCAGCCAAGACAGGGGGCGAGCTGAAGCTTTCTTT.

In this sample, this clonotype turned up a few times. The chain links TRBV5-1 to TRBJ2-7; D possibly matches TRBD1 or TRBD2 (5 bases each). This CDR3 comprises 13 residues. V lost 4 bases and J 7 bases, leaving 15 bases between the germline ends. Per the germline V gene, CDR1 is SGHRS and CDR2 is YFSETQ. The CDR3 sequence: CASSPPGATEQYF. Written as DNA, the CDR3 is TGCGCCAGCAGCCCACCCGGGGCTACGGAGCAGTACTTC.

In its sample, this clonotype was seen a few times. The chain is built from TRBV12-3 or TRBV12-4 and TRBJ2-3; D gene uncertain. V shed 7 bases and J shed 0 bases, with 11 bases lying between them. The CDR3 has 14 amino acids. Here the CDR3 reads CASTTPDSTDTQYF. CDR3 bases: TGTGCCAGCACAACCCCGGACAGCACAGATACGCAGTATTTT.

CDR3 in amino acids: CASSLPQNSPLHF. As DNA, the CDR3 is TGTGCCAGCAGCTTACCACAGAATTCACCCCTCCACTTT. The rearrangement joins TRBV7-9 to TRBJ1-6; D gene unclear. The CDR3 is 13 residues long. V lost 2 bases and J 7 bases, leaving 6 bases between the germline ends. Germline CDR1 is SEHNR and CDR2 is FQNEAQ (reference sequence).

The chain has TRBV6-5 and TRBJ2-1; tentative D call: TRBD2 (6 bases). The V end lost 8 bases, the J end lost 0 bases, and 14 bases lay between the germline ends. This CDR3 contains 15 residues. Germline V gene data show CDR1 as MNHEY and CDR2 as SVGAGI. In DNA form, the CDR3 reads TGTGCCAGCCGCAGAGCGGACTACTCCTACAATGAGCAGTTCTTC. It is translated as CASRRADYSYNEQFF.